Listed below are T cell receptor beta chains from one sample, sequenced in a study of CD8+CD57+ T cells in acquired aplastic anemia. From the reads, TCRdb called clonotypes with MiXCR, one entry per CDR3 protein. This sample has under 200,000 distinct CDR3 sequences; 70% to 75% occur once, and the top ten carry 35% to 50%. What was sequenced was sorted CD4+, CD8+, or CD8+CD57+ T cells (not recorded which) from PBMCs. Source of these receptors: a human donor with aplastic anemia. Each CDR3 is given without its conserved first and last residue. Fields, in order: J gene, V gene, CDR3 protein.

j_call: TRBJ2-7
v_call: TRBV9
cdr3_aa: ASSGALGGEQY

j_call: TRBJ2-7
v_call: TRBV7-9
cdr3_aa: ASSFGQNEQY

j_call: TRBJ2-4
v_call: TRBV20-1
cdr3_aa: SASPGTGLGQY

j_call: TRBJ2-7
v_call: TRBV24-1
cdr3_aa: ATSDPTRTTSGAYEQY

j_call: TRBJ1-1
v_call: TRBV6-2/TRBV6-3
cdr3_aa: ASSSAAGANTEAF

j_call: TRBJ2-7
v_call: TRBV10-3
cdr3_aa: AVRTSEEIAYEQY

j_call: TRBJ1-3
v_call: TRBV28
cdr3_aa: ASSFGVLTIY

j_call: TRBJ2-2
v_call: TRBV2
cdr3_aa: ASSEARGVGGELF

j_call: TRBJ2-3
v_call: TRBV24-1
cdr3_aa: ATSDPPSGGGTDTQY

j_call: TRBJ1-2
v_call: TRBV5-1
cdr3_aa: ASSLWAGDFYGYT

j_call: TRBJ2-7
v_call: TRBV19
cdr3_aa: ASSLTVYYEQY

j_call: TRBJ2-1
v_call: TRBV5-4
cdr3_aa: ASSYANEQF

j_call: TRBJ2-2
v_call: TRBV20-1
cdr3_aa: SAPLITGTVTGELF

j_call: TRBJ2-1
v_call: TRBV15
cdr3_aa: ATSRRREYNEQF

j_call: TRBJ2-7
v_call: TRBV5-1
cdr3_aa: ASSLAQGAYEQY

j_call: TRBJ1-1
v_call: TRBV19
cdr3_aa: ASSIAWTGVEAF

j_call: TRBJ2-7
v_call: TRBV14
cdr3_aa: ASSQDLRGGRTLQY

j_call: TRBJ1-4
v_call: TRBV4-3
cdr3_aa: ASRQAGNEKLF

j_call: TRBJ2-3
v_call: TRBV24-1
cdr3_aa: ATSDGLAGGTDTQY

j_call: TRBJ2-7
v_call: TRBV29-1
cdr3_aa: SVRGGGGESYEQY

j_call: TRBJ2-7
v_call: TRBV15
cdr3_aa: ATSSTGTGGYEQY

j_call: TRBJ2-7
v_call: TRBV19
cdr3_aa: ASSDRTTGVYSYEQY

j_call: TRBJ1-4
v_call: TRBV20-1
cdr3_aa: SALPLGMAIEKLF

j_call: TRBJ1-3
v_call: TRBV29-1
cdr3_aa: SVPGGVTSGNTIY

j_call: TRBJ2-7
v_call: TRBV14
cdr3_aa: ASSQGLPTEQY

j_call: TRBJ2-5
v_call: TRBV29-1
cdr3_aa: SVRGRFQETQY

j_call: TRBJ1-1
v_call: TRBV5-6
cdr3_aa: ASSGFTGLNTEAF

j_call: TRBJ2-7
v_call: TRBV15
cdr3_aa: ATSSAGTYYEQY

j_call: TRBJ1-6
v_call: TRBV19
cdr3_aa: ASSILAGRGSPLH

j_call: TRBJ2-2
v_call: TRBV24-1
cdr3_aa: ATSHPGQNTGELF

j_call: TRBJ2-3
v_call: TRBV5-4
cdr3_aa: ASSSQGDTDTQY

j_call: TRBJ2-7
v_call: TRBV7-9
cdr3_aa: ASSNTITGSYEQY

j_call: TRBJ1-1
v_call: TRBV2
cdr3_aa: ASSEALIRGQAF

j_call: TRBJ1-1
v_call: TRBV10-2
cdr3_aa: ASSGGTDTEAF

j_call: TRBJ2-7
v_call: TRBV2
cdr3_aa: ASSVLAYEQY

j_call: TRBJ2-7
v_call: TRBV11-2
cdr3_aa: ASSVGTSGPYEQY

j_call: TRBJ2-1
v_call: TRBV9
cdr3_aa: ASSSATVPMYNEQF

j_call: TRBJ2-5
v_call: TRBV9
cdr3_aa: ASSPDPGTAKETQY

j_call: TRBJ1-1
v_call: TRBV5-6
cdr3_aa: ASSLEDLNTEAF

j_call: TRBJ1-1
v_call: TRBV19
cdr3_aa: ASSIITAGEKNTEAF

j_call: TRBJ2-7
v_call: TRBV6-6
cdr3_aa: ASSYSTGPQGPSYEQY

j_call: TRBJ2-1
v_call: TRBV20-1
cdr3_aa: SARVGASGREGYRNEQF

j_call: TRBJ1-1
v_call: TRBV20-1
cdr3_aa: SARSTRDLRNTEAF

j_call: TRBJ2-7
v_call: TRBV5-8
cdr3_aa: ASSPGLAVNVHEQY